These 17 T cell receptor beta chains came from one sample sequenced in a study of shared clonotypes between healthy human individuals. TCRdb's copy holds only in-frame clones and misses some; the assay was immunoSEQ multiplex PCR. The sample holds approximately 2,300,000 clones; approximately 90% are singletons and the top ten take roughly 0.34%. Input material: naive CD4+ T cells from PBMCs. Subset defined: CD45RA+ positively selected. These receptors were taken from a man between 18 and 29 years old in good health. Some clones in this sample may be carry-over from other donors' samples.

The rearrangement joins TRBV28 to TRBJ2-7; TRBD2 matches at 14 bases. The CDR3 has 14 amino acids. The V gene's germline CDR1 is MDHEN and CDR2 SYDVKM. J was trimmed by 3 bases and V by 8 bases; bases with no gene match: 3. The CDR3 nucleotides are TGTGCCAGCGAGGGGACTAGCGGGAGCTACGAGCAGTACTTC. Translating gives CASEGTSGSYEQYF.

V gene TRBV29-1 combines with J gene TRBJ2-2, with unresolved D. The CDR3 is 15 residues long. The ends were cut back, 6 bases at V and 1 base at J, with 15 bases in the middle. Germline V lookup: CDR1 SQVTM, CDR2 ANQGSEA. The chain's CDR3 is CSVQVRALNTGELFF. The DNA of the CDR3 is TGCAGCGTCCAAGTTAGGGCACTGAACACCGGGGAGCTGTTTTTT.

The chain links TRBV10-3 to TRBJ2-5; D possibly corresponds to TRBD1 (6 bases). CDR3 length equals 16 residues. V was clipped by 4 bases and J by 3 bases, with 18 bases between them. From germline, CDR1 is ENHRY and CDR2 SYGVKD. CDR3 in amino acids: CAISGPYRDQKETQYF. The CDR3 nucleotides are TGTGCCATCAGTGGACCTTACAGGGATCAGAAAGAGACCCAGTACTTC.

In regard to this clone: This may arise from a read error, as a much more abundant clone is one base away. The chain employs TRBV7-3 and TRBJ2-1; D uncertain. V lost 2 bases and J 1 base, leaving 0 bases between the germline ends. Germline values: CDR1 SGHTA, CDR2 FQGTGA. This CDR3 is built from 12 residues. As DNA, the CDR3 is TGTGCCAGCAGCTTATCCTACAATGAGCAGTTCTTC. Translation gives CASSLSYNEQFF.

With regard to this clone: The identical CDR3 is also encoded by other nucleotide sequences in the sample. This sequence joins TRBV9 and TRBJ2-1; 7 positions match TRBD2. Unmatched junction bases numbered 8, after V lost 2 bases and J lost 3 bases. The CDR3 length is 16 residues. CDR1 and CDR2 (germline): SGDLS, YYNGEE. CDR3 region: CASSVGGRALYNEQFF. Here the CDR3 DNA reads TGTGCCAGCAGCGTTGGGGGGAGGGCCCTCTACAATGAGCAGTTCTTC.

Concerning this clone: This sample also contains other DNA sequences that code for the same CDR3. The chain employs TRBV18 and TRBJ1-1, with D hard to call. CDR3 length: 12 residues. Trimming took 2 bases from V and 2 from J, leaving 3 bases between them. The V gene's germline CDR1 is KGHSH and CDR2 LQKENI. CDR3 nucleotides: TGTGCCAGCTCACCAAGCAACACTGAAGCTTTCTTT. Protein: CASSPSNTEAFF.

This sequence joins TRBV28 and TRBJ1-1, with D tentatively TRBD1 (5 bases). The germline V gene has CDR1 MDHEN and CDR2 SYDVKM. Trimming stripped 6 bases from V and 4 bases from J, with 15 bases between. The CDR3 has 14 residues. This CDR3 reads CASSGGGISTEAFF. The CDR3 bases are TGTGCCAGCAGCGGGGGGGGGATATCCACTGAAGCTTTCTTT.

This chain uses TRBV19 with TRBJ2-1, with D possibly being TRBD1 (7 bases). This CDR3 has 18 residues. The germline gives CDR1 LNHDA, CDR2 SQIVND (reference sequence). V was trimmed by 6 bases and J by 5 bases, leaving 26 bases between them. The CDR3 loop reads CASSWNRGLHALNNEQFF. The CDR3, as DNA: TGTGCCAGTAGCTGGAACAGGGGACTTCACGCTTTAAACAATGAGCAGTTCTTC.

The chain links TRBV11-2 to TRBJ1-4; D possibly corresponds to TRBD1 (5 bases). Germline V lookup: CDR1 SGHAT, CDR2 FQNNGV. This CDR3 comprises 15 residues. V was shortened by 4 bases and J by 7 bases, with 16 bases between the two germline ends. The CDR3: CASSSPREGGEKLFF. The CDR3, as DNA: TGTGCCAGCAGCTCGCCCAGGGAGGGTGGTGAAAAACTGTTTTTT. Based on the CDR3 plus reference TRBV11-2 and TRBJ1-4, the full variable domain is EAGVAQSPRYKIIEKRQSVAFWCNPISGHATLYWYQQILGQGPKLLIQFQNNGVVDDSQLPKDRFSAERLKGVDSTLKIQPAKLEDSAVYLCASSSPREGGEKLFFGSGTQLSVL.

The chain joins TRBV25-1 to TRBJ2-7; D uncertain. Trimming cost V 3 bases and J 2 bases, with 8 bases left between them. This CDR3 spans 13 amino acids. Germline CDR1 is MGHDK and CDR2 is SYGVNS. This CDR3 is CASSDRQPYEQYF. The CDR3 DNA reads TGTGCCAGCAGTGACCGACAACCCTACGAGCAGTACTTC.

V and J are TRBV6-5 and TRBJ1-1; D might be TRBD1 (5 bases). The CDR3 runs to 14 residues. Germline values: CDR1 MNHEY, CDR2 SVGAGI. The V and J ends lost 5 bases and 3 bases respectively, with 13 bases between them. CDR3 nucleotides: TGTGCCAGCAGTCGTGACAGCCTGTACACTGAAGCTTTCTTT. This encodes CASSRDSLYTEAFF.

CDR3 nucleotides: TGTGCCAGCAGTTGGCAGGGAGGGAACGAGCAGTACTTC. Translation: CASSWQGGNEQYF. The chain couples TRBV28 to TRBJ2-7; 7 positions match TRBD2. This CDR3 comprises 13 residues. V dropped 4 bases and J dropped 5; count of bases not matched to a gene: 5. Germline CDR1 reads MDHEN; CDR2 reads SYDVKM. The full variable domain, in which reference TRBV28 and TRBJ2-7 provide the parts outside the CDR3, is DVKVTQSSRYLVKRTGEKVFLECVQDMDHENMFWYRQDPGLGLRLIYFSYDVKMKEKGDIPEGYSVSREKKERFSLILESASTNQTSMYLCASSWQGGNEQYFGPGTRLTVT.

This chain joins TRBV2 and TRBJ2-7, with D maybe TRBD2 (5 bases). V dropped 6 bases and J dropped 2 bases, with 14 bases sitting between them. The CDR3 runs 14 residues. Germline V gene data show CDR1 as SNHLY and CDR2 as FYNNEI. The CDR3 DNA sequence: TGTGCCAGCAGCCTACTAGTGCGCACCTACGAGCAGTACTTC. Translated, it gives CASSLLVRTYEQYF. Together with reference TRBV2 and TRBJ2-7, the CDR3 gives the full variable domain: EPEVTQTPSHQVTQMGQEVILRCVPISNHLYFYWYRQILGQKVEFLVSFYNNEISEKSEIFDDQFSVERPDGSNFTLKIRSTKLEDSAMYFCASSLLVRTYEQYFGPGTRLTVT.

This chain uses TRBV30 with TRBJ2-7; D is unresolved. The CDR3 runs 11 residues. V was cut by 2 bases and J by 2 bases, with 4 bases left in between. Germline V gene data show CDR1 as GTSNPN and CDR2 as SVGIG (reference sequence). The CDR3 here is CAWSTPYEQYF. For the CDR3, the DNA is TGTGCCTGGAGTACCCCCTACGAGCAGTACTTC.

As concerns this clone: The junction differs from germline at one of its ends, possibly a read error. The chain links TRBV14 to TRBJ2-4; D might be TRBD1 (5 bases). Germline assignment: CDR1 SGHDN and CDR2 FVKESK. The CDR3 spans 13 residues. CDR3 loop: CASSQDRPGQGLF. CDR3 sequence (DNA): TGTGCCAGCAGCCAAGATAGGCCAGGGCAGGGCCTCTTC.

The chain joins TRBV5-6 to TRBJ2-1, with D perhaps TRBD1 or TRBD2 (5 bases each). The CDR3 spans 13 residues. The V end lost 4 bases, the J end lost 10 bases, and 15 bases lay between the germline ends. Germline CDR1 is SGHDT and CDR2 is YYEEEE. The CDR3 spells CASSPGALGEQFF. The DNA for the CDR3 is TGTGCCAGCAGCCCCGGGGCGCTGGGGGAGCAGTTCTTC. Full variable domain (outside the CDR3, taken from reference TRBV5-6 and TRBJ2-1): DAGVTQSPTHLIKTRGQQVTLRCSPKSGHDTVSWYQQALGQGPQFIFQYYEEEERQRGNFPDRFSGHQFPNYSSELNVNALLLGDSALYLCASSPGALGEQFFGPGTRLTVL.

The rearrangement joins TRBV19 to TRBJ1-1; unclear D gene. The CDR3 runs to 11 residues. Trimming left V 6 bases short and J 9 bases short, with 11 bases between. CDR1 and CDR2 (germline): LNHDA, SQIVND (reference sequence). The CDR3 coding sequence is TGTGCCAGTAGGTGGGCAGACAAAGCTTTCTTT. This encodes CASRWADKAFF.